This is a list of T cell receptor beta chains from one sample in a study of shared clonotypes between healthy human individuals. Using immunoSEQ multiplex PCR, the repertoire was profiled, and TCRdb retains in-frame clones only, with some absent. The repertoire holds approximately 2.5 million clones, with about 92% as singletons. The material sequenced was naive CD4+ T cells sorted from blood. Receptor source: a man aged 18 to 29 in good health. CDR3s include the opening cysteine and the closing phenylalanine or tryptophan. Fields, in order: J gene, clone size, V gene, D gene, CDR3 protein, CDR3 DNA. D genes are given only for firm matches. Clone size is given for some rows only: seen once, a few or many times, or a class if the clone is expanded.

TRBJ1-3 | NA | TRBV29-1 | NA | CSVENNSGNTIYF | TGCAGCGTTGAAAATAACTCTGGAAACACCATATATTTT
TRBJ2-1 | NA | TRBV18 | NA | CASSPLNARTTYNEQFF | TGTGCCAGCTCACCACTAAATGCTAGGACTACCTACAATGAGCAGTTCTTC
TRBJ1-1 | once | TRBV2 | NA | CASSLQSQGPTEAFF | TGTGCCAGCAGTCTCCAATCCCAGGGGCCCACTGAAGCTTTCTTT
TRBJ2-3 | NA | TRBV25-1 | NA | CVPGDRTDTQYF | TGTGTCCCAGGGGACCGCACAGATACGCAGTATTTT
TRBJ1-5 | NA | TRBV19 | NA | CASRGRLTSNQPQHF | TGTGCCAGTAGGGGTCGGCTGACTAGCAATCAGCCCCAGCATTTT
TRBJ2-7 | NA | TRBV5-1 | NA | CASSLARAYEQYF | TGCGCCAGCAGCTTGGCCCGAGCTTACGAGCAGTACTTC
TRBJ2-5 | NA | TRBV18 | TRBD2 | CASSRSGGGQETQYF | TGTGCCAGCTCCCGGAGTGGGGGAGGGCAAGAGACCCAGTACTTC
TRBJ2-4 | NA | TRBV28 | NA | CASSQGGENIQYF | TGTGCCAGCAGCCAGGGTGGCGAAAACATTCAGTACTTC
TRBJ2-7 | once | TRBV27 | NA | CASRKRGRTDSYEQYF | TGTGCCAGCAGAAAACGGGGCAGGACTGACTCCTACGAGCAGTACTTC
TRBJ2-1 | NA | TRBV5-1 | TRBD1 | CASSADRGRGEQFF | TGCGCCAGCAGCGCGGACAGGGGCCGTGGTGAGCAGTTCTTC
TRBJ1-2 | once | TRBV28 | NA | CASSWSYGYTF | TGTGCCAGCAGTTGGTCGTATGGCTACACCTTC
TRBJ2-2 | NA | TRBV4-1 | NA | CASSPVSGTGGTGELFF | TGCGCCAGCAGCCCTGTGAGTGGGACTGGCGGGACCGGGGAGCTGTTTTTT
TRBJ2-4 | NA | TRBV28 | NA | CASSTRAAKNIQYF | TGTGCCAGCAGCACCCGGGCGGCCAAAAACATTCAGTACTTC
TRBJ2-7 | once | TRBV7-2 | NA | CASSPPGLYYEQYF | TGTGCCAGCAGCCCCCCGGGACTTTACTACGAGCAGTACTTC
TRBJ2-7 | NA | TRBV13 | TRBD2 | CASSLGTSGYEQYF | TGTGCCAGCAGCTTAGGGACTAGCGGATACGAGCAGTACTTC
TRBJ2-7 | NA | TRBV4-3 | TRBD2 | CASSAGREVREQYF | TGCGCCAGCAGCGCGGGGCGGGAGGTTCGCGAGCAGTACTTC
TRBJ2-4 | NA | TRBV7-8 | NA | CASSLLGSAKNIQYF | TGTGCCAGCAGCTTACTCGGATCTGCCAAAAACATTCAGTACTTC
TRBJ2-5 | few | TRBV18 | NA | CASSPLDSQETQYF | TGTGCCAGCTCACCACTGGACAGCCAAGAGACCCAGTACTTC
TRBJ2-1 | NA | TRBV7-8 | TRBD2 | CASSLGSLRGGYNEQFF | TGTGCCAGCAGCTTAGGTTCCCTCCGGGGGGGGTACAATGAGCAGTTCTTC
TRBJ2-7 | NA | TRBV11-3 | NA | CASSPGTDPYEQYF | TGTGCCAGCAGCCCCGGGACGGACCCCTACGAGCAGTACTTC
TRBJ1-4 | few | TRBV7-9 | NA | CASSYSNEKLFF | TGTGCCAGCAGTTACTCTAATGAAAAACTGTTTTTT
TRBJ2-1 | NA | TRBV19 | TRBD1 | CASSKDTGTANYNEQFF | TGTGCCAGTAGTAAGGATACCGGGACAGCAAACTACAATGAGCAGTTCTTC
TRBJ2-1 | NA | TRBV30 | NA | CAWAPDRYNEQFF | TGTGCCTGGGCCCCTGACAGGTACAATGAGCAGTTCTTC
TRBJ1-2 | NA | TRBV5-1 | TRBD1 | CASSSTGGPPGYTF | TGCGCCAGCAGCTCAACAGGGGGACCGCCCGGCTACACCTTC
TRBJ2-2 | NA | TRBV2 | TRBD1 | CASSRDRGTTGELFF | TGTGCCAGCAGTCGGGACAGGGGAACCACCGGGGAGCTGTTTTTT
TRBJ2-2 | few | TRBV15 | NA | CATSRDLAGELFF | TGTGCCACCAGCAGAGATTTGGCCGGGGAGCTGTTTTTT
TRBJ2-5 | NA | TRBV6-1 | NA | CASSAAQETQYF | TGTGCCAGCAGTGCAGCCCAAGAGACCCAGTACTTC
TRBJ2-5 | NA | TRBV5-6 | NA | CASSARDTQETQYF | TGTGCCAGCAGCGCCCGGGACACGCAAGAGACCCAGTACTTC
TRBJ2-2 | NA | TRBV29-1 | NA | CSVTARQSTGELFF | TGCAGCGTGACGGCCAGGCAAAGCACCGGGGAGCTGTTTTTT
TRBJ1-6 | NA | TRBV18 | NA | CASSPQGDASPLHF | TGTGCCAGCTCACCCCAGGGCGATGCTTCACCCCTCCACTTT
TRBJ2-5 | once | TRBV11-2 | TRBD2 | CASSLLAGGPPQETQYF | TGTGCCAGCAGCTTACTAGCGGGGGGGCCTCCACAAGAGACCCAGTACTTC
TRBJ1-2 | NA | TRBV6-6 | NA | CASSSGGLGYTF | TGTGCCAGCAGTTCGGGGGGGCTTGGCTACACCTTC
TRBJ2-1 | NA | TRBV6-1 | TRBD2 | CASRGGGGYNEQFF | TGTGCCAGCAGGGGCGGGGGAGGCTACAATGAGCAGTTCTTC
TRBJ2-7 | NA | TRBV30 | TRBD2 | CAWSVRLTSGPYEQYF | TGTGCCTGGAGTGTACGGTTGACTAGCGGACCCTACGAGCAGTACTTC
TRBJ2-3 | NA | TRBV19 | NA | CASRIGPRTDTQYF | TGTGCCAGTAGGATCGGGCCTAGGACAGATACGCAGTATTTT
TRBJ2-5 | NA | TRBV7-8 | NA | CASSLEQGMQTQYF | TGTGCCAGCAGCTTAGAACAGGGTATGCAGACCCAGTACTTC
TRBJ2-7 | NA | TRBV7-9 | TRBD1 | CASSDPGTEFGQYF | TGTGCCAGCAGCGACCCCGGGACAGAATTCGGGCAGTACTTC
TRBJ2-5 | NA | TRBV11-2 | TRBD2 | CASNQLAGGGETQYF | TGTGCCAGCAACCAACTAGCGGGAGGGGGGGAGACCCAGTACTTC
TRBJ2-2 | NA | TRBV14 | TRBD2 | CASSLRVPRRLAGANTGELFF | TGTGCCAGCAGTCTCCGAGTGCCCCGCAGACTAGCGGGAGCGAACACCGGGGAGCTGTTTTTT
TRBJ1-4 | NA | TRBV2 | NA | CASREYMDSKGGFF | TGTGCCAGCAGGGAATACATGGACTCAAAAGGGGGGTTTTTT
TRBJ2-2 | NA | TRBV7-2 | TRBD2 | CASSTGGGRSNTGELFF | TGTGCCAGCAGCACCGGCGGCGGGAGATCGAACACCGGGGAGCTGTTTTTT
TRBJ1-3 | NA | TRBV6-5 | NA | CASSPPGFGNTIYF | TGTGCCAGCAGCCCCCCGGGATTCGGAAACACCATATATTTT
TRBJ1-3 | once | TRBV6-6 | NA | CASRGELGNTIYF | TGTGCCAGCAGGGGGGAGTTGGGAAACACCATATATTTT
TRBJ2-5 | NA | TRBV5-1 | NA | CASSLVTYQETQYF | TGCGCCAGCAGCTTGGTCACGTACCAAGAGACCCAGTACTTC